A single sample gave rise to the 21 T cell receptor beta chains below, sequenced in a study of CD8 T cell repertoires and HIV-1 epitope variants (dated by TCRdb to between 2020 and 2021). Libraries were built with the immunoSEQ multiplex PCR assay. Imported from immuneACCESS, the table was reduced by TCRdb to in-frame sequences with V and J called. These copies leave out some clones; in studies compared against another copy, an unresolved V gene accounts for under half, and the cause of the remainder is not known. The sample contains about 5,600 clones, 64% of them found a single time. The ten largest clones represent 35% to 55% of the sample. No cognate antigen is known for these TCRs. Sequenced input: cultured CD8+ T cells derived from PBMCs. All receptors come from a male donor with HIV.

This chain links TRBV19 with TRBJ2-2; the D call may be TRBD1 or TRBD2 (5 bases each). Looked up from germline, CDR1 is LNHDA and CDR2 is SQIVND (reference sequence). V was clipped by 8 bases and J by 3 bases, with 10 bases between them. The CDR3 consists of 13 residues. In nucleotides, the CDR3 is TGTGCCAGTGGGTGGGGGTACACCGGGGAGCTGTTTTTT. Translation: CASGWGYTGELFF.

V gene TRBV28 combines with J gene TRBJ2-4; 12 bases match TRBD2. Germline CDR1 and CDR2: MDHEN and SYDVKM. The CDR3 sequence is 20 residues long. V dropped 2 bases and J dropped 6; count of bases not matched to a gene: 17. The CDR3 bases are TGTGCCAGCAGTTTAGGGCTGACTAGCGGGAGCTCCTACCCTATAAACATTCAGTACTTC. Translating it yields CASSLGLTSGSSYPINIQYF.

This clone was counted only a few times. The V gene is TRBV28, the J gene TRBJ1-1, with D unclear. From germline, CDR1 is MDHEN and CDR2 SYDVKM. This CDR3 spans 15 amino acids. The V and J ends lost 1 base and 1 base respectively, with 10 bases between them. The CDR3 DNA reads as TGTGCCAGCAGTTTATTTCCGGGCACGAACACTGAAGCTTTCTTT. Protein product: CASSLFPGTNTEAFF.

The DNA of the CDR3 is TGTGCCAGCAGTCCCCGTAGACAGGGGAACACTGAAGCTTTCTTT. This sequence encodes CASSPRRQGNTEAFF. The genes are TRBV5-6 and TRBJ1-1, with 7 bases matching TRBD1. Looked up from germline, CDR1 is SGHDT and CDR2 is YYEEEE. The CDR3 loop spans 15 amino acids. V was pared by 5 bases and J by 1 base, with 8 bases of the junction left unmatched.

The chain carries TRBV11-2 and TRBJ2-7; D unclear. The CDR3 is 14 amino acids. Germline V lookup: CDR1 SGHAT, CDR2 FQNNGV. Trimming cost V 4 bases and J 3 bases, with 13 bases left between them. In DNA form, the CDR3 reads TGTGCCAGCAGCTCCCCCAATTGGGACTACGAGCAGTACTTC. This codes for CASSSPNWDYEQYF.

The chain employs TRBV19 and TRBJ2-5, with D unresolved. From germline, CDR1 is LNHDA and CDR2 SQIVND (reference sequence). This CDR3 comprises 12 residues. Trimming stripped 5 bases from V and 0 bases from J, with 4 bases between. The CDR3 nucleotides are TGTGCCAGTAGTTCCAACCAAGAGACCCAGTACTTC. The encoded protein is CASSSNQETQYF.

The DNA for the CDR3 is TGTGCCAGCAGCAACTTTAACAGGGCGGGGGGACAAGATACGCAGTATTTT. Encoded protein: CASSNFNRAGGQDTQYF. The J gene is TRBJ2-3, the V gene TRBV5-4; 8 positions agree with TRBD2. Germline V gives CDR1 SGHNT, CDR2 YYREEE (reference sequence). The CDR3 consists of 17 residues. Germline trimming cut 4 bases from V and 5 bases from J; bases unmatched to any gene: 15.

This clone has a handful of counts. The J gene is TRBJ1-1, the V gene TRBV28; D not certain. Trimming cost V 2 bases and J 5 bases, with 9 bases left between them. The CDR3 runs to 13 residues. The germline gives CDR1 MDHEN, CDR2 SYDVKM. The CDR3 DNA reads TGTGCCAGCAGTTTAATCGGCGGGACTGAAGCTTTCTTT. It translates to CASSLIGGTEAFF. Using reference TRBV28 and TRBJ1-1 for the parts outside the CDR3, the full variable domain is DVKVTQSSRYLVKRTGEKVFLECVQDMDHENMFWYRQDPGLGLRLIYFSYDVKMKEKGDIPEGYSVSREKKERFSLILESASTNQTSMYLCASSLIGGTEAFFGQGTRLTVV.

CDR3 protein: CASSLRGRTGELFF. The CDR3 DNA sequence: TGTGCCAGCAGCTTAAGGGGCCGAACCGGGGAGCTGTTTTTT. The V call is TRBV7-6, the J call TRBJ2-2; the D gene is possibly TRBD1 (5 bases). V was cut by 2 bases and J by 5 bases, with 9 bases left in between. Germline loops: CDR1 SGHVS, CDR2 FNYEAQ. The CDR3 length is 14 residues.

This rearrangement joins TRBV25-1 to TRBJ2-3; 7 bases match TRBD2. Per the germline V gene, CDR1 is MGHDK and CDR2 is SYGVNS. The trim removed 0 bases at V and 6 bases at J, leaving 0 bases unmatched. The CDR3 sequence is 13 residues long. The CDR3 bases are TGTGCCAGCAGTGAATATAGCGGGGATACGCAGTATTTT. It encodes CASSEYSGDTQYF.

This clone has a handful of counts. The chain combines TRBV19 with TRBJ1-5, with 8 bases fitting TRBD1. With 5 bases clipped from V and 6 bases from J, the junction kept 6 bases outside the gene matches. The CDR3 extends over 14 amino acids. The V gene's germline CDR1 is LNHDA and CDR2 SQIVND (reference sequence). CDR3 residues: CASSPDRGSQPQHF. The CDR3 nucleotides read TGTGCCAGTAGTCCCGACAGGGGTAGTCAGCCCCAGCATTTT.

The chain combines TRBV11-3 with TRBJ2-1; D is undetermined. This CDR3 is built from 15 residues. Trimming removed 0 bases from V and 2 bases from J, with 8 bases in between. Germline values: CDR1 SGHNT, CDR2 YENEEA. CDR3 amino acids: CASSLDFGAYNEQFF. The CDR3 bases are TGTGCCAGCAGCTTAGATTTTGGGGCCTACAATGAGCAGTTCTTC. The complete variable domain, with remaining parts taken from reference TRBV11-3 and TRBJ2-1, reads EAGVVQSPRYKIIEKKQPVAFWCNPISGHNTLYWYLQNLGQGPELLIRYENEEAVDDSQLPKDRFSAERLKGVDSTLKIQPAELGDSAVYLCASSLDFGAYNEQFFGPGTRLTVL.

This clone came up a few times. V gene TRBV6-6 combines with J gene TRBJ2-1; 7 nucleotides line up with TRBD1. CDR1 and CDR2 from the germline V gene are MNHNY and SVGAGI (reference sequence). V gave up 2 bases and J gave up 4 bases; unmatched junction bases: 5. The CDR3 has 15 residues. CDR3 sequence reads: CASSYRQGEYNEQFF. The CDR3 nucleotides read TGTGCCAGCAGTTACCGACAGGGCGAATACAATGAGCAGTTCTTC.

This clone was counted between two and nine times. This rearrangement joins TRBV13 to TRBJ2-3, with D possibly matching TRBD2 (6 bases). Germline assignment: CDR1 PRHDT and CDR2 FYEKMQ (reference sequence). Trimming stripped 5 bases from V and 4 bases from J, with 16 bases between. The CDR3 runs to 15 residues. CDR3 in amino acids: CASSHNLEGSDTQYF. The CDR3 DNA reads TGTGCCAGCAGCCACAATCTGGAGGGTTCAGATACGCAGTATTTT.

Worth noting for this clone: Its ends do not fully match the called genes, so a read error is possible. The chain combines TRBV2 with TRBJ2-3; 8 bases match TRBD2. Germline V gene lookup returns CDR1 SNHLY and CDR2 FYNNEI. The CDR3 extends over 16 amino acids. The CDR3 DNA is TGTGCCAGCAGTGAAAGTGTGGGGACTAGACCAGACACGCAGTATTTT. Protein sequence: CASSESVGTRPDTQYF.

The CDR3 DNA follows: TGTGCCAGTAGTATAGTCGGGGTCACTGAAGCTTTCTTT. This sequence encodes CASSIVGVTEAFF. The chain carries TRBV19 and TRBJ1-1; D ambiguous. Germline assignment: CDR1 LNHDA and CDR2 SQIVND (reference sequence). V was cut by 1 base and J by 4 bases, with 7 bases left in between. The CDR3 is 13 amino acids.

The V gene is TRBV7-8, the J gene TRBJ1-5, with a tentative D call TRBD1 (6 bases). Trimming took 5 bases from V and 1 from J, leaving 15 bases between them. CDR3 size: 16 residues. Germline CDR1 is SGHVS and CDR2 is FQNEAQ. The CDR3 DNA sequence: TGTGCCAGCAGCGAAGGAGGGGGGGGCAGCAATCAGCCCCAGCATTTT. Protein product: CASSEGGGGSNQPQHF.

This chain links TRBV4-2 with TRBJ2-7, with 9 nucleotides matching TRBD2. Germline CDR1 and CDR2: LGHNA and YNFKEQ. The length of the CDR3 is 15 residues. The V gene end was trimmed by 5 bases and the J gene end by 3 bases; junction bases not matched to a gene: 8. CDR3 sequence reads: CASSLASGANYEQYF. In nucleotides, the CDR3 is TGTGCCAGCAGCTTGGCTAGCGGGGCTAACTACGAGCAGTACTTC.

The gene calls are TRBV18 and TRBJ2-1; the D gene is possibly TRBD2 (5 bases). Germline CDR1 is KGHSH and CDR2 is LQKENI. Trimming cost V 3 bases and J 2 bases, with 11 bases left between them. The CDR3 contains 15 residues. CDR3 sequence (DNA): TGTGCCAGCTCACCCCTCGAGGGCGCCTACAATGAGCAGTTCTTC. Its protein is CASSPLEGAYNEQFF.

The CDR3 region has the DNA TGTGCCAGCAGCTTGGATACAGGGGGCGGCCAGCCCCAGCATTTT. Amino acids: CASSLDTGGGQPQHF. V is TRBV5-5 and J is TRBJ1-5, with 9 bases identical to TRBD1. The CDR3 is made up of 15 amino acids. The trim removed 0 bases at V and 7 bases at J, leaving 5 bases unmatched. CDR1 is SGHKS, CDR2 YYEKEE, per germline (reference sequence).

J is TRBJ2-7 and V is TRBV7-8; TRBD1 is a possible D gene (6 bases). This CDR3 spans 14 amino acids. Germline V CDR1 and CDR2: SGHVS, FQNEAQ. V lost 2 bases to trimming and J lost 2 bases, with 10 bases between them. CDR3 nucleotide sequence: TGTGCCAGCAGCTTACCAGCAGGGGCCTACGAGCAGTACTTC. Its translation: CASSLPAGAYEQYF.